This passage covers 22 T cell receptor beta chains from one sample sequenced in a study of blood T cells in healthy people across ages. A sample-barcoded 5' primer and a J-beta primer mix were used in a second PCR of roughly 6 to 11 cycles. From the 5' RACE reads, TCRdb called clonotypes with MiXCR, one entry per CDR3 protein. The sample yields around 600,000 distinct CDR3 sequences, around 50% seen once. Specimen: blood. These receptors were obtained from a man older than 75 in good health.

On this clonotype: A read error may explain this, as a much larger clone is one base away. This chain uses TRBV6-5 with TRBJ2-7, with 8 positions matching TRBD2. The CDR3 spans 15 residues. Germline CDR1 MNHEY, CDR2 SVGAGI. J was trimmed by 7 bases and V by 6 bases; bases with no gene match: 14. This chain's CDR3 is CASRPTTSAYNEQYF. DNA for the CDR3: TGTGCCAGCAGACCTACGACTAGCGCATACAATGAGCAGTACTTC.

This clonotype has more than one count but fewer than ten. The chain couples TRBV6-6 to TRBJ2-3, with TRBD1 as a possible D gene (5 bases). Trimming took off 10 bases at V and 6 bases at J, with 14 bases between the two ends. Germline CDR1 and CDR2: MNHNY and SVGAGI (reference sequence). This CDR3 contains 12 residues. The CDR3 nucleotides read TGTGCCACCCAGGGTGATACGGATACGCAGTATTTT. Its translation: CATQGDTDTQYF.

There are a few counts of this clonotype. This rearrangement joins TRBV7-9 to TRBJ2-1; TRBD2 agrees at 8 bases. The germline gives CDR1 SEHNR, CDR2 FQNEAQ (reference sequence). With V trimmed by 4 bases and J by 5 bases, 4 bases remained unmatched. The CDR3 totals 14 residues. CDR3 protein: CASSSGGGNNEQFF. CDR3 coding DNA: TGTGCCAGCAGCTCCGGCGGGGGGAACAATGAGCAGTTCTTC.

This chain links TRBV15 with TRBJ2-5; tentative D call: TRBD2 (5 bases). Germline V gene sequence: CDR1 LNHNV, CDR2 YYDKDF (reference sequence). Trimming removed 5 bases at V and 4 bases at J, with 17 bases between. This CDR3 has 15 residues. DNA of the CDR3: TGTGCCACCAGCCGGCCTACTAGGGCCTCAGAGACCCAGTACTTC. It yields the protein CATSRPTRASETQYF. Variable domain in full (rest from reference TRBV15 and TRBJ2-5): DAMVIQNPRYQVTQFGKPVTLSCSQTLNHNVMYWYQQKSSQAPKLLFHYYDKDFNNEADTPDNFQSRRPNTSFCFLDIRSPGLGDTAMYLCATSRPTRASETQYFGPGTRLLVL.

The V and J genes are TRBV4-1 and TRBJ1-1; D is ambiguous. CDR1 is MGHRA and CDR2 is YSYEKL in the germline V gene. This CDR3 has 19 amino acids. V was trimmed by 4 bases and J by 3 bases, leaving 27 bases between them. CDR3 in DNA: TGCGCCAGCAGCCCAGCGAGGAGAGGGTTGGATGGTGTTGACACTGAAGCTTTCTTT. Encoded protein: CASSPARRGLDGVDTEAFF.

This clonotype appeared a few times. The V call is TRBV3-1, the J call TRBJ2-1; a possible D gene is TRBD2 (6 bases). V lost 0 bases to trimming and J lost 4 bases, with 16 bases between them. CDR1 is LGHDT and CDR2 is YNNKEL in the germline V gene (reference sequence). CDR3 length: 17 residues. The CDR3 DNA is TGTGCCAGCAGCCAAGATCTTACCAGCGGGTATTACAATGAGCAGTTCTTC. As protein: CASSQDLTSGYYNEQFF.

The V and J genes are TRBV20-1 and TRBJ1-1, with unresolved D. The germline CDR1 and CDR2 sequences are DFQATT and SNEGSKA (reference sequence). The V gene lost 3 bases and the J gene lost 1 base, with 12 bases spanning the gap. The CDR3 has 14 residues. The CDR3 bases are TGCAGTGCTAGGCCAAACCTAGGGAACACTGAAGCTTTCTTT. Encoded protein: CSARPNLGNTEAFF.

The count of this clonotype is one. This chain connects TRBV9 to TRBJ2-3; 8 bases are shared with TRBD2. Germline lookup yields CDR1 SGDLS and CDR2 YYNGEE. V dropped 2 bases and J dropped 3; count of bases not matched to a gene: 5. CDR3 length: 15 amino acids. CDR3: CASSVRAGATDTQYF. CDR3 sequence (DNA): TGTGCCAGCAGCGTTCGAGCGGGAGCTACAGATACGCAGTATTTT.

The chain combines TRBV7-2 with TRBJ1-5; the match to TRBD1 covers 7 bases. Germline-derived CDR1 and CDR2 are SGHTA and FQGNSA. The junction had 8 bases not matched to a gene; V was cut back by 1 base and J by 5 bases. The CDR3 consists of 16 residues. CDR3 in amino acids: CASSLEGAGGYQPQHF. The CDR3 DNA reads TGTGCCAGCAGCTTAGAAGGGGCAGGGGGTTATCAGCCCCAGCATTTT.

This sequence joins TRBV7-2 and TRBJ2-3; D possibly corresponds to TRBD2 (5 bases). The CDR3 spans 12 residues. CDR1 is SGHTA and CDR2 is FQGNSA in the germline V gene. V lost 5 bases to trimming and J lost 7 bases, with 10 bases between them. The CDR3 DNA sequence: TGTGCCAGCAGCCGGGAACCTTATACGCAGTATTTT. Residues: CASSREPYTQYF.

This clonotype showed up just a few times. J is TRBJ2-1 and V is TRBV6-5, with a weak D call TRBD1 (6 bases). Germline values: CDR1 MNHEY, CDR2 SVGAGI. CDR3 size: 16 residues. V lost 3 bases and J 4 bases, leaving 16 bases between the germline ends. CDR3 region: CASSYVGAMGYNEQFF. The CDR3 DNA reads as TGTGCCAGCAGTTATGTGGGGGCCATGGGGTACAATGAGCAGTTCTTC.

This chain connects TRBV3-1 to TRBJ2-6, with D perhaps matching TRBD1 (6 bases). Germline CDR1 is LGHDT and CDR2 is YNNKEL (reference sequence). This CDR3 comprises 17 residues. Trimming removed 2 bases from V and 0 bases from J, with 11 bases in between. The CDR3: CASSQLTDSSGANVLTF. Written as DNA, the CDR3 is TGTGCCAGCAGCCAACTCACGGACAGCTCTGGGGCCAACGTCCTGACTTTC.

V and J are TRBV12-3 or TRBV12-4 and TRBJ1-2; D uncertain. V lost 6 bases, J lost 10 bases, and 12 bases lay in between. The CDR3 runs to 11 residues. CDR3 loop: CASRAGQLYTF. CDR3 nucleotides: TGTGCCAGCAGGGCCGGGCAACTCTACACCTTC.

This clonotype was seen repeatedly, ten times or more. The V and J genes are TRBV15 and TRBJ2-1; no firm D call. V lost 3 bases and J lost 0, with 12 bases in between. Per the germline V gene, CDR1 is LNHNV and CDR2 is YYDKDF (reference sequence). The length of the CDR3 is 16 residues. CDR3 sequence: CATSSDRGPSYNEQFF. CDR3 DNA sequence: TGTGCCACCAGCAGCGACCGCGGACCCTCCTACAATGAGCAGTTCTTC. The variable domain in full, completed from reference TRBV15 and TRBJ2-1, reads DAMVIQNPRYQVTQFGKPVTLSCSQTLNHNVMYWYQQKSSQAPKLLFHYYDKDFNNEADTPDNFQSRRPNTSFCFLDIRSPGLGDTAMYLCATSSDRGPSYNEQFFGPGTRLTVL.

The V and J genes are TRBV6-5 and TRBJ1-1, with TRBD1 matching over 10 bases. Germline V gene sequence: CDR1 MNHEY, CDR2 SVGAGI. This CDR3 region has 18 residues. The J segment lost 5 bases and the V segment lost 4 bases, leaving 16 bases of the junction unmatched. The DNA of the CDR3 is TGTGCCAGCAGTTTTCGACAGGGGGCATCTGGGTTGGGGACTGAAGCTTTCTTT. Translated, it gives CASSFRQGASGLGTEAFF.

This clonotype appeared a few times. J is TRBJ2-1 and V is TRBV7-9; 7 nucleotides match TRBD2. The germline CDR1 and CDR2 sequences are SEHNR and FQNEAQ (reference sequence). Germline trimming cut 7 bases from V and 7 bases from J; bases unmatched to any gene: 13. The CDR3 has 15 residues. The CDR3 protein is CASTTNGGVRNEQFF. CDR3 nucleotides: TGTGCCAGCACCACCAATGGGGGGGTCAGGAATGAGCAGTTCTTC.

The V and J genes are TRBV28 and TRBJ2-7; TRBD2 might be the D (6 bases). CDR1 is MDHEN and CDR2 is SYDVKM in the germline V gene. V lost 10 bases to trimming and J lost 2 bases, with 15 bases between them. The CDR3 sequence is 13 residues long. CDR3 in amino acids: CATSDGGPYEQYF. In DNA, the CDR3 is TGTGCCACAAGCGACGGGGGTCCCTACGAGCAGTACTTC.

This chain uses TRBV27 with TRBJ2-3; unclear D gene. The germline V gene has CDR1 MNHEY and CDR2 SMNVEV (reference sequence). The CDR3 consists of 9 residues. V lost 8 bases to trimming and J lost 7 bases, with 4 bases between them. This CDR3 reads CASFNTQYF. The CDR3 region has the DNA TGTGCCAGCTTTAATACGCAGTATTTT.

This clonotype has a handful of counts. The CDR3, as DNA: TGCGCCAGCAGCCCAGGACAGGGTTCGAGCGAGCAGTACTTC. The encoded protein is CASSPGQGSSEQYF. The chain joins TRBV5-1 to TRBJ2-4; 8 positions agree with TRBD1. The J call is uncertain, as TRBJ2-7 better fits the DNA end. The germline V gene encodes CDR1 SGHRS and CDR2 YFSETQ. CDR3 length equals 14 residues.

V gene TRBV4-1 combines with J gene TRBJ2-3; 15 positions match TRBD2. Germline trimming cut 1 base from V and 7 bases from J; bases unmatched to any gene: 12. Germline lookup yields CDR1 MGHRA and CDR2 YSYEKL. The CDR3 length is 19 residues. CDR3 DNA sequence: TGCGCCAGCAGCCAAGTCGGGCGCTGGACTAGCGGGAGGGCGAATACGCAGTATTTT. Protein sequence: CASSQVGRWTSGRANTQYF.

Regarding this clonotype: One end of the junction varies from germline; a read error may be responsible. The chain joins TRBV3-1 to TRBJ2-5; 7 nucleotides agree with TRBD1. Germline values: CDR1 LGHDT, CDR2 YNNKEL (reference sequence). This CDR3 region has 15 residues. The CDR3 bases are TGTGCCAGCAGCCAACCCGGGACAGAGCAAGAGACCCGGTACTTC. It translates to CASSQPGTEQETRYF.

This clonotype was seen only a few times. The chain is built from TRBV20-1 and TRBJ2-3, with D possibly TRBD1 on 6 matching bases. This CDR3 has 12 amino acids. Germline CDR1 is DFQATT and CDR2 is SNEGSKA (reference sequence). V was cut by 3 bases and J by 11 bases, with 15 bases left in between. In DNA, the CDR3 is TGCAGTGCTAGCACCTCGGAGACAGGGCAGTATTTT. Translated, it gives CSASTSETGQYF.